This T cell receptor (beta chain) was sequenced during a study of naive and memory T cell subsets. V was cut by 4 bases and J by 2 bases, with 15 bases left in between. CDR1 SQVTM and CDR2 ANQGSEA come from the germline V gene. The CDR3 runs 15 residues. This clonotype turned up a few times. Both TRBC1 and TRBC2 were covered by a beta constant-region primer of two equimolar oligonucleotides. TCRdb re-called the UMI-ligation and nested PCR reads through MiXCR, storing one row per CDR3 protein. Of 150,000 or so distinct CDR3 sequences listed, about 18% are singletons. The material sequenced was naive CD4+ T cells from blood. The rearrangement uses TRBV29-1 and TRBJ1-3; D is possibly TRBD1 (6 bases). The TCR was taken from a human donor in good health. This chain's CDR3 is CSVGGPRGTGNTIYF. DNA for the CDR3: TGCAGCGTTGGGGGGCCCCGGGGGACTGGAAACACCATATATTTT.